This T cell receptor (beta chain) was obtained from a study of blood T cell repertoires in COVID-19. Study-wide context: Collection of acute and convalescent COVID-19 samples took place in the United States, Italy and Spain. Sources were T cells, B-cell-depleted T cells, or PBMCs; the material itself was cDNA or gDNA.

In the authors' workflow: Reference gene primer amplification in the assay estimated nucleated cell counts. Using immunoSEQ multiplex PCR, the repertoire was profiled, and TCRdb retains in-frame clones only, with some absent. The V and J calls and the clone size are those of that table, but D and trimming were determined from the DNA. The sample comprises roughly 150,000 clones, around 80% of which are singletons, and under 0.75% rests with the top ten. The TCR was taken from a man in his fifties or sixties with acute or convalescent COVID-19. Material for sequencing was peripheral blood.

DNA of the CDR3: TGTGCCAGCTCACCGAACGAGGCCGCTTTCTTT. Translated, it gives CASSPNEAAFF. The chain has TRBV18 and TRBJ1-1; D is unclear. V lost 3 bases and J lost 11, with 10 bases in between. Germline loops: CDR1 KGHSH, CDR2 LQKENI. CDR3 length: 11 residues.